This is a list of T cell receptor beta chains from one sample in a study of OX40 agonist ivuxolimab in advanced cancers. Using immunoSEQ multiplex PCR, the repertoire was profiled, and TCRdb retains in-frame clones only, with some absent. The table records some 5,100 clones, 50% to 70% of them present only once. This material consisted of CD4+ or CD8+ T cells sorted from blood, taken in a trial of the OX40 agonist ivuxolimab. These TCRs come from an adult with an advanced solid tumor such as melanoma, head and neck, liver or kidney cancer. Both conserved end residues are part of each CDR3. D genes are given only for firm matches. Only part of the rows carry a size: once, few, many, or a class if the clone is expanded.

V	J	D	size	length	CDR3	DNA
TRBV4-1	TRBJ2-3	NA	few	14	CASSQVNSKDTQYF	TGCGCCAGCAGCCAAGTGAATAGTAAAGATACGCAGTATTTT
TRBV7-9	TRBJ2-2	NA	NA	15	CASSVTTGWDGELFF	TGTGCCAGCAGCGTAACCACGGGATGGGACGGGGAGCTGTTTTTT
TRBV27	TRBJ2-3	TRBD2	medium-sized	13	CASRIAGDDTQYF	TGTGCCAGCAGGATAGCGGGGGATGATACGCAGTATTTT
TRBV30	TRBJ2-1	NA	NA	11	CAWSEGGEQFF	TGTGCCTGGAGTGAAGGCGGTGAGCAGTTCTTC
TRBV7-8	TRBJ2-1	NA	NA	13	CASSPGPTLEQFF	TGTGCCAGCAGCCCGGGACCGACTTTAGAGCAGTTCTTC
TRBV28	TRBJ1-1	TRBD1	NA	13	CATRDRGLTEAFF	TGTGCCACCCGGGACAGGGGGCTAACTGAAGCTTTCTTT
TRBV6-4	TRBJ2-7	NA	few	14	CAISASEPIYEQYF	TGTGCCATCAGTGCCTCGGAGCCCATCTACGAGCAGTACTTC
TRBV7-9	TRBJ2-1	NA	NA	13	CASSLAPDREQFF	TGTGCCAGCAGCTTAGCCCCTGACAGAGAGCAGTTCTTC
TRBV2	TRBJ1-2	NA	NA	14	CASIGQTDNYGYTF	TGTGCCAGCATAGGTCAGACAGACAACTATGGCTACACCTTC
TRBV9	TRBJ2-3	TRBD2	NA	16	CASSRLAGVGSDTQYF	TGTGCCAGCAGTCGACTAGCGGGAGTTGGTTCTGATACGCAGTATTTT
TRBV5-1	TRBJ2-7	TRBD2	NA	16	CASSLFSSGSLLEQYF	TGCGCCAGCAGCTTATTTTCCAGCGGGAGTCTATTGGAGCAGTACTTC
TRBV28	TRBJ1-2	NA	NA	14	CASSFRGLLDGYTF	TGTGCCAGCAGTTTCCGGGGGCTCCTAGATGGCTACACCTTC
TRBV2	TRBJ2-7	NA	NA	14	CASSEGLVSYEQYF	TGTGCCAGCAGTGAAGGGTTGGTCTCCTACGAGCAGTACTTC
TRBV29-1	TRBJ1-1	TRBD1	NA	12	CSVLQGLPEAFF	TGCAGCGTCTTACAGGGGTTACCTGAAGCTTTCTTT
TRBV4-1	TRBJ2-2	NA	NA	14	CASSQGTNTGELFF	TGCGCCAGCAGCCAAGGGACTAACACCGGGGAGCTGTTTTTT
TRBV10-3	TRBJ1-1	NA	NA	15	CAISDGGRVNTEAFF	TGTGCCATCAGTGATGGCGGCAGGGTGAACACTGAAGCTTTCTTT
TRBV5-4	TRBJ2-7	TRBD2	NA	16	CASSGTSGPTPYEQYF	TGTGCCAGCAGCGGTACTAGCGGGCCTACACCCTACGAGCAGTACTTC
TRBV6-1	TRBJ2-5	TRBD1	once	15	CASSADRGWAETQYF	TGTGCCAGCAGTGCGGACAGGGGCTGGGCGGAGACCCAGTACTTC
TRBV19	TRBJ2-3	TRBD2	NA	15	CASSMAGRATDTQYF	TGTGCCAGTAGTATGGCCGGGAGGGCCACAGATACGCAGTATTTT
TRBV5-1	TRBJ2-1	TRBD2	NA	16	CASSLGLARTYNEQFF	TGCGCCAGCAGCCTTGGACTAGCGAGGACCTACAATGAGCAGTTCTTC